The rows below give T cell receptor beta chains drawn from one sample of a study of T cells after yellow fever vaccination. From the 5' RACE reads, TCRdb called clonotypes with MiXCR, one entry per CDR3 protein. The table shows some 320,000 distinct CDR3 sequences, with around a tenth occurring only once. The starting material was CD4+ T cells sorted from PBMCs, obtained 45 days after the yellow fever booster vaccination. These receptor sequences come from a man aged 18 to 29 who received the YFV17D yellow fever vaccine. Both conserved end residues are part of each CDR3. Each record gives: clone size, D gene, J gene, V gene, CDR3 protein, CDR3 DNA. The D gene is left open where the match is weak. The size of a clone is reported for some rows only, either as once, few or many, or as a class for expanded clones.

>.|TRBD2|TRBJ2-5|TRBV18
CASSPLGGSQETQYF
TGTGCCAGCTCACCTCTCGGGGGGAGCCAAGAGACCCAGTACTTC
>few|TRBD2|TRBJ2-3|TRBV27
CATRRGGGLDTQYF
TGTGCCACCCGGCGGGGGGGCGGCTTGGATACGCAGTATTTT
>many|TRBD1|TRBJ1-2|TRBV5-1
CASSRDRGQNYGYTF
TGCGCCAGCAGCAGAGACAGGGGGCAGAACTATGGCTACACCTTC
>few|.|TRBJ2-2|TRBV6-5
CASSYWAGSNTGELFF
TGTGCCAGCAGTTACTGGGCGGGCTCGAACACCGGGGAGCTGTTTTTT
>.|.|TRBJ1-4|TRBV7-2
CASSWDGWEKLFF
TGTGCCAGCAGCTGGGACGGTTGGGAAAAACTGTTTTTT
>.|TRBD1|TRBJ1-2|TRBV12-3/TRBV12-4
CASSSTGAGGYTF
TGTGCCAGCAGTTCAACAGGGGCGGGAGGCTACACCTTC
>.|TRBD2|TRBJ2-1|TRBV6-1
CASSVTSVPYNEQFF
TGTGCCAGCAGCGTAACTAGCGTACCCTACAATGAGCAGTTCTTC
>.|.|TRBJ2-7|TRBV29-1
CSVVRAGYEQYF
TGCAGCGTCGTCCGGGCAGGCTACGAGCAGTACTTC
>.|TRBD2|TRBJ2-3|TRBV5-6
CASSAGLVGTDTQYF
TGTGCCAGCAGCGCGGGACTAGTGGGGACAGATACGCAGTATTTT
>many|TRBD2|TRBJ2-3|TRBV9
CASTRTTSGGSTDTQYF
TGTGCCAGCACCCGAACGACTAGCGGGGGGAGCACAGATACGCAGTATTTT
>few|.|TRBJ1-4|TRBV27
CASSWYLNEKLFF
TGTGCCAGCAGTTGGTACCTTAATGAAAAACTGTTTTTT
>.|TRBD1|TRBJ1-2|TRBV11-1
CASSLAGQGSTPYGYTF
TGTGCCAGCAGCTTAGCGGGACAGGGGTCTACTCCCTATGGCTACACCTTC
>few|TRBD1|TRBJ2-1|TRBV19
CASSSGTANYNEQFF
TGTGCCAGTAGTTCCGGGACAGCAAATTACAATGAGCAGTTCTTC
>.|TRBD1|TRBJ2-5|TRBV4-1
CASSPWDRGTETQYF
TGCGCCAGCAGCCCGTGGGACAGGGGAACAGAGACCCAGTACTTC
>.|TRBD2|TRBJ2-3|TRBV6-2/TRBV6-3
CASSSRGGRTDTQYF
TGTGCCAGCAGTTCGCGGGGGGGCCGGACAGATACGCAGTATTTT
>.|TRBD1|TRBJ1-1|TRBV5-6
CASSQGTGMMNTEAFF
TGTGCCAGCAGCCAGGGGACAGGGATGATGAACACTGAAGCTTTCTTT
>few|.|TRBJ2-5|TRBV18
CASSDLANQETQYF
TGTGCCAGCTCAGATCTCGCCAACCAAGAGACCCAGTACTTC
>many|TRBD1|TRBJ1-1|TRBV6-2/TRBV6-3
CASTRQGITEAFF
TGTGCCAGCACTCGACAGGGGATCACTGAAGCTTTCTTT
>few|TRBD1|TRBJ1-1|TRBV6-6
CASSYPGGTEAFF
TGTGCCAGCAGTTACCCAGGGGGCACTGAAGCTTTCTTT
>few|TRBD2|TRBJ2-1|TRBV15
CATRETSGVYNEQFF
TGTGCCACCAGGGAGACTAGCGGGGTCTACAATGAGCAGTTCTTC
>.|.|TRBJ1-5|TRBV2
CASRDGPYQPQHF
TGTGCCAGCAGGGACGGACCTTATCAGCCCCAGCATTTT
>few|.|TRBJ2-3|TRBV4-2
CASSQGVDEGTDTQYF
TGTGCCAGCAGCCAAGGGGTAGACGAGGGGACAGATACGCAGTATTTT
>few|TRBD1|TRBJ1-5|TRBV20-1
CSARKRGRAFSPDQPQHF
TGCAGTGCCCGGAAAAGGGGGCGAGCTTTTTCTCCCGATCAGCCCCAGCATTTT
>few|.|TRBJ2-7|TRBV5-1
CASSLGGRDFYEQYF
TGCGCCAGCTCACTGGGGGGGCGCGACTTCTACGAGCAGTACTTC
>few|TRBD2|TRBJ2-3|TRBV7-9
CASSLGSGGSDTQYF
TGTGCCAGCAGCTTAGGGAGCGGGGGCTCAGATACGCAGTATTTT
>few|.|TRBJ2-7|TRBV27
CASSPGVASFSYEQYF
TGTGCCAGCAGTCCCGGAGTGGCATCTTTCTCCTACGAGCAGTACTTC
>many|.|TRBJ2-7|TRBV7-9
CASSLGTGGTRIGEQYF
TGTGCCAGCAGCTTAGGGACTGGCGGGACCCGGATTGGGGAGCAGTACTTC
>.|TRBD1|TRBJ1-2|TRBV7-2
CASSLGTGANYGYTF
TGTGCCAGCAGCTTAGGGACAGGAGCTAACTATGGCTACACCTTC
>few|.|TRBJ1-1|TRBV12-5
CASGPQDRGAFF
TGTGCTAGTGGTCCCCAAGACCGAGGAGCTTTCTTT
>few|TRBD2|TRBJ2-2|TRBV29-1
CSGRRGGGGELFF
TGCAGCGGCCGACGGGGGGGCGGCGGGGAGCTGTTTTTT
>.|TRBD1|TRBJ2-6|TRBV10-3
CANRGQGANVLTF
TGTGCCAACAGGGGGCAAGGGGCCAACGTCCTGACTTTC
>.|.|TRBJ1-2|TRBV27
CASCQSGAGPPGYTF
TGTGCCAGTTGTCAGTCAGGGGCGGGCCCCCCTGGCTACACCTTC
>.|TRBD2|TRBJ2-3|TRBV20-1
CSARAVRGGYTDTQYF
TGCAGTGCTAGAGCCGTTCGGGGGGGCTACACAGATACGCAGTATTTT
>.|.|TRBJ2-1|TRBV29-1
CSVARETYNEQFF
TGCAGCGTTGCCAGGGAAACCTACAATGAGCAGTTCTTC
>few|.|TRBJ2-5|TRBV24-1
CATSDGQQETQYF
TGTGCCACCAGTGATGGACAGCAAGAGACCCAGTACTTC
>.|.|TRBJ2-1|TRBV11-2
CASSFGYYNEQFF
TGTGCCAGCAGCTTTGGCTATTACAATGAGCAGTTCTTC
>many|.|TRBJ2-1|TRBV11-2
CASSLDGRSYNEQFF
TGTGCCAGCAGCTTAGATGGCAGGTCCTACAATGAGCAGTTCTTC
>many|TRBD1|TRBJ1-2|TRBV25-1
CASSLRTGGGYTF
TGTGCCAGCAGCCTCAGGACAGGCGGGGGCTACACCTTC
>.|.|TRBJ2-7|TRBV5-1
CASSLQPGSEQYF
TGCGCCAGCAGCTTGCAGCCAGGGAGCGAGCAGTACTTC
>many|.|TRBJ2-2|TRBV9
CASSVDRNTGELFF
TGTGCCAGCAGCGTAGACAGGAACACCGGGGAGCTGTTTTTT
>few|.|TRBJ2-7|TRBV6-5
CASSSHPRVPPPYF
TGTGCCAGCAGTTCCCACCCTAGAGTTCCCCCTCCGTACTTC